Listed below are T cell receptor beta chains from one sample, sequenced in a study of blood T cell repertoires in COVID-19. Sequencing used immunoSEQ multiplex PCR; TCRdb keeps in-frame clones, though not all of them. Here the sample spans around 100,000 clones, over 80% being singletons. The material sequenced was peripheral blood. The origin of the receptors is a woman in her 70s with acute or convalescent COVID-19. The CDR3 runs from the conserved cysteine through the conserved F or W. The D gene is left open where the match is weak. Clone size, where shown, is once, few, many, or a class for clones that have expanded.

j_call clone_size d_call v_call cdr3_nt cdr3_aa
TRBJ2-3 once TRBD2 TRBV29-1 TGCAGCGCCGGCGTGGGGCGGGAGACCGGAGATACGCAGTATTTT CSAGVGRETGDTQYF
TRBJ2-7 . TRBD2 TRBV3-1/TRBV3-2 TGTGCCAGCAGCCAAGATTCCAGCGGGAGCCACGAGCAGTACTTC CASSQDSSGSHEQYF
TRBJ1-4 once . TRBV5-1 TGCGCCAGCAGCTTGGCCGGCAGGATGGATGAAAAACTGTTTTTT CASSLAGRMDEKLFF
TRBJ2-5 . TRBD1 TRBV7-9 TGTGCCAGCAGCGAGCGGACAGGGAAAGAGACCCAGTACTTC CASSERTGKETQYF
TRBJ1-5 . . TRBV10-3 TGTGCCATCAGGGGGGAGGAAGGTCAGCCCCAGCATTTT CAIRGEEGQPQHF
TRBJ2-3 . TRBD2 TRBV6-1 TGTGCCAGCAGTGGAGGGGTAGCGGGGGACCCCACAGATACGCAGTATTTT CASSGGVAGDPTDTQYF
TRBJ2-3 . . TRBV15 TGTGCCACCAGCAGAGATCGACTGGGGAGTGATACGCAGTATTTT CATSRDRLGSDTQYF
TRBJ2-5 . TRBD2 TRBV3-1/TRBV3-2 TGTGCCAGCGCGTCGGGACTAGCGGGAGGTTCGGGAAAGACCCAGTACTTC CASASGLAGGSGKTQYF
TRBJ1-3 . . TRBV2 TGTGCCAGCAGTGAAGTTCGGGGGGCGGCTGGAAACACCATATATTTT CASSEVRGAAGNTIYF
TRBJ2-2 few . TRBV12-5 TGTGCTAGTGGCCCGGGACTGAAGAACACCGGGGAGCTGTTTTTT CASGPGLKNTGELFF
TRBJ1-2 . TRBD1 TRBV9 TGTGCCAGCAGCGTAGGGGACAGCGGGGGCTACACCTTC CASSVGDSGGYTF
TRBJ2-7 . TRBD2 TRBV2 TGTGCCAGCAAAAGCCCACCGGAGTTAGCGGGGACCTACGAGCAGTACTTC CASKSPPELAGTYEQYF
TRBJ2-7 once . TRBV19 TGTGCCAGTAGTACCCCAGGGGAAAGGTTTAACGAGCAGTACTTC CASSTPGERFNEQYF
TRBJ2-2 . . TRBV11-2 TGTGCCAGCAGCGGCGGCGGGGCCACGAACACCGGGGAGCTGTTTTTT CASSGGGATNTGELFF
TRBJ1-5 . . TRBV30 TGTGCCTGGAGTGAACGAGGGGGTCAGCCCCAGCATTTT CAWSERGGQPQHF
TRBJ2-4 . . TRBV3-1/TRBV3-2 TGTGCCAGCAGCCACGGAGAAAACATTCAGTACTTC CASSHGENIQYF
TRBJ2-7 few . TRBV28 TGTGCCACCGGAGTCGAGGCCCTTAGGGAGCAGTACTTC CATGVEALREQYF
TRBJ2-5 few TRBD1 TRBV5-1 TGCGCCAGCAGCTCAGGACAGGGGGCGATTCAAGAGACCCAGTACTTC CASSSGQGAIQETQYF
TRBJ2-3 . TRBD2 TRBV5-1 TGCGCCAGCAGCGCGGGACTAGCGATTGCTACAGATACGCAGTATTTT CASSAGLAIATDTQYF
TRBJ1-2 once . TRBV7-8 TGTGCCAGCAGCTTTCTCCAGGGAAAGGATGGCTACACCTTC CASSFLQGKDGYTF
TRBJ1-4 . . TRBV5-1 TGCGCCAGCAGCTTGGAACAACCTAATGAAAAACTGTTTTTT CASSLEQPNEKLFF
TRBJ1-5 . TRBD1 TRBV6-6 TGTGCCAGCAGTATGGACAGGTTGGGAACCAATCAGCCCCAGCATTTT CASSMDRLGTNQPQHF
TRBJ2-1 once TRBD2 TRBV5-1 TGCGCCAGCAGCTTGACTAGCGGGAGATGGTATGAGCAGTTCTTC CASSLTSGRWYEQFF
TRBJ2-4 . TRBD2 TRBV28 TGTGCCAGCACCCCGGGGGGCAAAAACATTCAGTACTTC CASTPGGKNIQYF
TRBJ1-2 . . TRBV29-1 TGCAGCGTTGTCCGGAGGTTGGGCTATGGCTACACCTTC CSVVRRLGYGYTF
TRBJ2-5 . . TRBV14 TGTGCCAGCAGCCCTCGGCTAGCATGGAGTGAAGAGACCCAGTACTTC CASSPRLAWSEETQYF
TRBJ2-3 . . TRBV27 TGTGCCAGCAGATCCGGGGGGCCCCCTAGCACAGATACGCAGTATTTT CASRSGGPPSTDTQYF
TRBJ2-7 . TRBD2 TRBV6-5 TGTGCCAGCAGACCTAGCGGTCCGGGAAAGGGCGAGCAGTACTTC CASRPSGPGKGEQYF
TRBJ2-7 few . TRBV19 TGTGCCAGTAGTATTCCAGGGCGCCAGTACGAGCAGTACTTC CASSIPGRQYEQYF
TRBJ1-2 . . TRBV7-2 TGTGCCAGCAGCCCCCCCACAGGGTTGGCCTATGGCTACACCTTC CASSPPTGLAYGYTF
TRBJ1-2 . . TRBV29-1 TGCAGCGTTGAACCGGGGAGCTATGGCTACACCTTC CSVEPGSYGYTF
TRBJ1-2 . TRBD1 TRBV19 TGTGCCAGCGCCGGGACAGGGTCGGGTGGCTACACCTTC CASAGTGSGGYTF
TRBJ2-5 . TRBD1 TRBV7-6 TGTGCCAGCAGCTTAGCGCGGGGGACAGGGAGGGAGACCCAGTACTTC CASSLARGTGRETQYF
TRBJ2-7 . TRBD1 TRBV11-2 TGTGCCAGCAGCTCGGACAGGGGTATCGACGAGCAGTACTTC CASSSDRGIDEQYF
TRBJ1-1 . . TRBV5-6 TGTGCCAGCAGCGGAGGGAACACTGAAGCTTTCTTT CASSGGNTEAFF
TRBJ2-7 few . TRBV19 TGTGCCAGTAGTATCGGGCAGGGCTCCTACGAGCAGTACTTC CASSIGQGSYEQYF
TRBJ1-5 few TRBD1 TRBV7-8 TGTGCCAGCAGCTCCCCCGGGACAGGGGTAGAGCCCCAGCATTTT CASSSPGTGVEPQHF
TRBJ1-1 . TRBD1 TRBV7-3 TGTGCCAGCAGCTTCCGACAGGGTGGTGAAGCTTTCTTT CASSFRQGGEAFF
TRBJ2-3 . TRBD2 TRBV9 TGTGCCAGCAGCGTAGACGGTCGGGCGGGGGAGGTGACAGATACGCAGTATTTT CASSVDGRAGEVTDTQYF
TRBJ2-2 . TRBD2 TRBV10-2 TGCGCCAGCATCCCGGGGGGGTTAGGGGCCAACACCGGGGAGCTGTTTTTT CASIPGGLGANTGELFF
TRBJ1-1 . . TRBV6-5 TGTGCCAGCAGTACCGACAGGATCTCCGAAGCTTTCTTT CASSTDRISEAFF
TRBJ1-1 . TRBD1 TRBV19 TGTGCCAGTAGCACAGGGGTCACTGAAGCTTTCTTT CASSTGVTEAFF
TRBJ2-3 once TRBD1 TRBV6-5 TGTGCCAGCGGGACAGGACCCAGCACAGATACGCAGTATTTT CASGTGPSTDTQYF
TRBJ1-5 . TRBD1 TRBV10-2 TGCGCCAGCAGTGAGATTCCCTGGACAGGGGAAAGCAATCAGCCCCAGCATTTT CASSEIPWTGESNQPQHF
TRBJ2-2 . TRBD2 TRBV5-1 TGCGCCAGCACTTGGGCGGGGGGCGACACCGGGGAGCTGTTTTTT CASTWAGGDTGELFF
TRBJ1-1 . TRBD1 TRBV5-1 TGCGCCAGCAGCTTGACGACAGGGAGCACTGAAGCTTTCTTT CASSLTTGSTEAFF
TRBJ2-3 once TRBD2 TRBV3-1/TRBV3-2 TGTGCCAGCAGCCAAGATAGGGGCGGGAGAGGAGATACGCAGTATTTT CASSQDRGGRGDTQYF
TRBJ2-1 . TRBD2 TRBV3-1/TRBV3-2 TGTGCCAGCAGCCAACTCGGACTAGCGGGGGTCGCTGAGCAGTTCTTC CASSQLGLAGVAEQFF
TRBJ2-7 . . TRBV9 TGTGCCAGCAGCACTAGGGCGGTGGAAGAGCAGTACTTC CASSTRAVEEQYF
TRBJ2-7 . . TRBV12-3/TRBV12-4 TGTGCCAGCAGTTTAGGAGGGTTAGAGCAGTACTTC CASSLGGLEQYF
TRBJ2-1 . . TRBV5-1 TGCGCCAGCAGCTCGACAGCCCGGGGGAATGAGCAGTTCTTC CASSSTARGNEQFF